This T cell receptor (beta chain) was identified during a study of T cells in Graves' hyperthyroidism and ophthalmopathy. What was amplified from RNA transcripts were TCR beta CDR3 regions. The HTBI primer set drove a first-round RT-PCR of the TCR CDR3. TCRdb fed the multiplex PCR reads into MiXCR, producing one record per CDR3 protein. Of almost 500,000 distinct CDR3 sequences in the sample, around a fifth are singletons; the top ten hold about 49%. This CDR3 is 16 amino acids long. The germline CDR1 and CDR2 sequences are DFQATT and SNEGSKA (reference sequence). The V gene end was trimmed by 6 bases and the J gene end by 1 base; junction bases not matched to a gene: 9. Pregnant or lactating patients were excluded, as were those with uncontrolled infection or other autoimmune disease.

What was sequenced was blood. The rearrangement links TRBV20-1 to TRBJ2-4; the match to TRBD2 covers 10 bases. The source is a woman in her 70s with Graves' ophthalmopathy. CDR3 in amino acids: CSARVSGRAAKNIQYF. The CDR3 DNA sequence: TGCAGTGCCCGAGTCAGCGGGAGGGCCGCCAAAAACATTCAGTACTTC.